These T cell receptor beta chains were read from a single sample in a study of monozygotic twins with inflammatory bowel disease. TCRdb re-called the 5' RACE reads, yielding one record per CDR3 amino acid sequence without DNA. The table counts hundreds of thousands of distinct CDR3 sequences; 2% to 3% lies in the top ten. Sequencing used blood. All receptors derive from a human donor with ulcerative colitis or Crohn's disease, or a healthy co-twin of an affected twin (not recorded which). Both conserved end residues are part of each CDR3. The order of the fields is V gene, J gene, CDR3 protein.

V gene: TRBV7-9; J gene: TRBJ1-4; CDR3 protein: CASSSDGTANEKLFF
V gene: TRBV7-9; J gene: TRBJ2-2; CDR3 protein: CASSTDRGSAGELFF
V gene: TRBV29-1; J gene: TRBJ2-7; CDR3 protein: CSVSSQGPYEQYF
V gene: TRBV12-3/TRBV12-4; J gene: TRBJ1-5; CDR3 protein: CATTGQSHQPQHF
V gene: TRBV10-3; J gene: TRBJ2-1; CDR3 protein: CAIGYTSGQYNEQFF
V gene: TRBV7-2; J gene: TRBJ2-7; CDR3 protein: CASSFPTYEQYF
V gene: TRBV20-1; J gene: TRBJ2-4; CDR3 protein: CSALSGTSNIQYF
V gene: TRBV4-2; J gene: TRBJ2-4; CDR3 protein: CASSQELGIGKNIQYF
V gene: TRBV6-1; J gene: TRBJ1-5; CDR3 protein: CASSETGVGNQPQHF
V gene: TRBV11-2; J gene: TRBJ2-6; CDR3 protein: CASAGQLSGANVLTF
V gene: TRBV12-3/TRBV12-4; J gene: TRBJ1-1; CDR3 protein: CASSSLGFLNTEAFF
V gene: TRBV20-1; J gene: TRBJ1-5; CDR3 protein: CSPRRGMIQPQHF
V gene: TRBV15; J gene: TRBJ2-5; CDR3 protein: CATSGKGQGATLTKTQYF
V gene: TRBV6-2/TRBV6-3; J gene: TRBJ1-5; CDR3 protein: CASRNWDGSNQPQHF
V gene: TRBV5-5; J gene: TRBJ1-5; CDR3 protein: CASSFGQGEQPQHF
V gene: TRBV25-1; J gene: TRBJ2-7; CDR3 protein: CASSEGGSGPYEQYF
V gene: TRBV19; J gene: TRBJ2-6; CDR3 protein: CASSPGTGVSGANVLTF
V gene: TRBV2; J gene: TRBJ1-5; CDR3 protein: CASSVEQGTNTNQPQHF
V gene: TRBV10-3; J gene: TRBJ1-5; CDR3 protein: CAISDRARSNQPQHF
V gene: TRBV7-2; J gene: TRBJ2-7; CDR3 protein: CASSPRGPYGEQYF
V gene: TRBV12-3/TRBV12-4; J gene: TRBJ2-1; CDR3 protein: CASSLSTGGAYNEQFF
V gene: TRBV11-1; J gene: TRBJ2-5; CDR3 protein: CASSLRITLAGSGPETQYF
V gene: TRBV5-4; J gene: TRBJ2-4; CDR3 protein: CASSSGDTLAKNIQYF
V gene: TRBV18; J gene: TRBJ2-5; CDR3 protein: CASSPTGRTRQETQYF
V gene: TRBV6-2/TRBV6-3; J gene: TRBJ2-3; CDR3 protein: CATSLALLPYTQYF
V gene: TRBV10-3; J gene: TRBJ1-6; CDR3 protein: CAISESGDSFSPLHF
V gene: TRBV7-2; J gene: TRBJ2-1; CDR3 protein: CASSLLGSGSSYNEQFF
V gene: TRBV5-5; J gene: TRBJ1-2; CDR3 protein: CASRQGLDYGYTF
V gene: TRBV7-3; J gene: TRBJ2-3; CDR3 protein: CASSFNAGGTTDTQYF
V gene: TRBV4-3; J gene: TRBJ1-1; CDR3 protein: CASAPGGVAGYTEAFF
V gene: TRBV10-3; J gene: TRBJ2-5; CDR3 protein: CAISESPPEQETQYF
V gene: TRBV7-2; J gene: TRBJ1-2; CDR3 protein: CASSLAGRGYTF